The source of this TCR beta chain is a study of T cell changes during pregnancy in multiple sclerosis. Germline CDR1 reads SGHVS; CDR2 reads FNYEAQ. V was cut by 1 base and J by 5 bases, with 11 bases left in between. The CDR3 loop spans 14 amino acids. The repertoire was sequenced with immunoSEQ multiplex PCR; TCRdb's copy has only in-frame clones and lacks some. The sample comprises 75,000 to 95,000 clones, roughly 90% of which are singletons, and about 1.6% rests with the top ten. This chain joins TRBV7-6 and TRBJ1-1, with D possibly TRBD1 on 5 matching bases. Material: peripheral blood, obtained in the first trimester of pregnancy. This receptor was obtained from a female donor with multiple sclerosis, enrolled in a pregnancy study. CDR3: CASSLGGAWTEAFF. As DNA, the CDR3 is TGTGCCAGCAGCTTAGGGGGCGCATGGACTGAAGCTTTCTTT.